This entry describes one T cell receptor (beta chain). The specificity of this receptor is unknown. Base qualities are not recorded, but no much larger clone differs from it by a single base. The V end loses 4 bases and the J end loses 5 bases, and a stretch of 7 bases separates them. According to the germline V gene, CDR1 reads SGHTS and CDR2 reads YDEGEE. The CDR3 contains 12 residues, cysteine and phenylalanine counted. Only the CDR3 portion is preserved as DNA: 36 bases, with reading frame beginning at the first base. This specimen belongs to a study of beta chain features in type 1 diabetes (dated by TCRdb to about 2018). As for the study more broadly: Mean age, gender distribution, total cell number and subset yield did not differ between patients and healthy donors. Across all samples, approximately 100 million sorted cells were examined, and cell number per subset correlated strongly with RNA yield. In the study, TCRB repertoires of sorted circulating CD4+ T cell subsets from recently diagnosed type 1 diabetes patients were compared with those of matched healthy donors. Regulatory and stem cell-like memory subsets were obtained from only 8 patients and roughly eight healthy donors, while naive and central memory subsets were obtained from all 30 or so donors. Overall study outcomes, separate from this receptor: Because cDNA rather than genomic DNA was sequenced, highly expressing activated cells could have been over-represented, although no difference in activation and CD3 levels was found between groups. Patients with type 1 diabetes made fewer insertions and deleted more nucleotides at VDJ recombination sites, implying thymic rearrangement abnormalities. Naive, central memory and regulatory TCRB repertoires appeared more similar among patients than among healthy donors. In all four CD4+ subsets, TCRB CDR3 length was moderately but significantly shorter in type 1 diabetes patients. Only small numbers of individuals were included in the HLA sub-analyses, which left unresolved whether HLA type had any influence on TCRB rearrangement. PCR might favor shorter templates, but patient and control samples were amplified and corrected together, so any skew would affect both groups equally.

Each donor gave one peripheral blood draw, averaging approximately 110 mL, which was collected into heparinised tubes. A BD FACSAria II was used to sort naive, central memory, regulatory and stem cell-like memory CD4+ T cells with a panel that included CD45RO, CCR7, CD25, CD127, CD95 and CD27. A purity above 98% was achieved for all sorted populations. PBMCs were isolated right away by Lymphoprep density gradient centrifugation and were stained directly, without culture. To minimize batch effects, samples were stained and sorted in pairs, one healthy donor with one patient per experiment. The entire amount of isolated RNA was reverse transcribed using the High Capacity cDNA Reverse Transcription Kit, so the sequenced TCRB transcripts were expressed ones. Naive, central memory and regulatory T cell samples underwent deep immunoSEQ sequencing, averaging around 4 million total reads per sample. Sorted cells were lysed in RLT buffer and RNA was extracted with DNase-treated RNeasy Micro or Mini kits, depending on cell number. Each cell subset was processed on its own to prevent cross-contamination, while patient and healthy donor samples were processed together. TCRB sequences were amplified from cDNA with the immunoSEQ multiplex PCR, producing 87-bp fragments spanning the CDR3 region. The amplicons were sequenced using the Illumina HiSeq platform. The authors processed their data as follows. PCR bias was computationally corrected using synthetic template baselines, reads within Hamming distance 2 were collapsed, and singletons that could not be merged were discarded. Reads were aligned against IMGT so that V, D and J genes, CDR3 length and insertions or deletions at six rearrangement sites could be assigned. Clonotype counts were normalized to sorted cell number within each subset before computing true diversity and Gini coefficients with the tcR R package. The overlap coefficient, calculated on TCRB nucleotide sequences, was used to quantify repertoire sharing. Out-of-frame TCRB sequences from naive cells were analyzed to stand in for the pre-selection repertoire. As stored in TCRdb, this immuneACCESS dataset retains in-frame rearrangements with V and J assigned. A fraction of the clones does not appear; measured against another copy, unresolved V genes explain less than half of the discrepancy, and the remainder lacks a known reason. V and J calls and clone size follow that table, whereas D and trimming were derived from the DNA. The sample table holds 130,000 to 150,000 clones, of which more than 9% were seen once. Jointly, the top ten make up approximately 1.3% of the sample.

The sequence came from a man aged 18 to 29 in good health. The chain links TRBV5-8 with TRBJ1-5; there is no confident call for the D gene. The source material was naive CD4+ T cells from blood. The cell subset or site label corresponds to: true naive CD4+ T cells. In nucleotide form, the sequence is TGTGCCAGCAGCCGACAAGATCAGCCCCAGCATTTT. Its amino acids are CASSRQDQPQHF.